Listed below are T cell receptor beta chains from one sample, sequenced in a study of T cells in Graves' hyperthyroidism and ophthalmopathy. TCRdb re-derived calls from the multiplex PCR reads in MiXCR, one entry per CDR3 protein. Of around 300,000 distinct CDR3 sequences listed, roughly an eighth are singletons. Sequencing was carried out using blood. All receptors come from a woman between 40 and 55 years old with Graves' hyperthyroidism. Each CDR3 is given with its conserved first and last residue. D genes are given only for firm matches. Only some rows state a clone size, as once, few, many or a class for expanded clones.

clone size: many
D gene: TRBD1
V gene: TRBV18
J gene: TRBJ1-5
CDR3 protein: CASSTAGTVYEPQHF
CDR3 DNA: TGTGCCAGCTCAACGGCCGGGACAGTCTATGAGCCCCAGCATTTT

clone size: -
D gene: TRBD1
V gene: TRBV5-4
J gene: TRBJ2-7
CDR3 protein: CASSPSTGGRYEQYF
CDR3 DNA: TGTGCCAGCAGCCCCTCGACAGGGGGCCGGTACGAGCAGTACTTC

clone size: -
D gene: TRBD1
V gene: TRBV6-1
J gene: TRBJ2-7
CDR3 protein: CASSRDRGDEQYF
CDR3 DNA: TGTGCCAGCAGCCGAGACAGGGGGGACGAGCAGTACTTC

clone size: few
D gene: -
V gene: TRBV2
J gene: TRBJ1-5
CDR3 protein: CASSGQNSNQPQHF
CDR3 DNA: TGTGCCAGCAGTGGACAGAATAGCAATCAGCCCCAGCATTTT

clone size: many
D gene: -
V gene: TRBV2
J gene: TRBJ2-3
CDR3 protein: CASSEALGTDTQYF
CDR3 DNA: TGTGCCAGCAGTGAAGCGCTTGGCACAGATACGCAGTATTTT

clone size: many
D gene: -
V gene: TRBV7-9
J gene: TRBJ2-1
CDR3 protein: CASSLRLTDEQFF
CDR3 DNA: TGTGCCAGCAGCTTAAGGTTAACGGATGAGCAGTTCTTC

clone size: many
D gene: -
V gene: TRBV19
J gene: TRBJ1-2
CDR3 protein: CASSHAGRGYGYTF
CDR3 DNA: TGTGCCAGTAGTCATGCTGGGAGGGGCTATGGCTACACCTTC

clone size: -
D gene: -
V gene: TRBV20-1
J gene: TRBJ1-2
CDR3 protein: CSVEDGANYGYTF
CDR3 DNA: TGCAGTGTTGAGGACGGAGCTAACTATGGCTACACCTTC

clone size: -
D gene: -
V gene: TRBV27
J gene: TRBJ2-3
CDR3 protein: CASSPGWASTYRTDTQYF
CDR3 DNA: TGTGCCAGCAGTCCGGGGTGGGCCTCTACCTATCGCACAGATACGCAGTATTTT

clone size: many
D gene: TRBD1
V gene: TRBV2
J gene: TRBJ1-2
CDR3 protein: CASTGTEYGYTF
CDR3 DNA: TGTGCCAGCACTGGGACAGAGTATGGCTACACCTTC

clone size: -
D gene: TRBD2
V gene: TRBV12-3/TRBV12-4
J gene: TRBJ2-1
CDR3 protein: CASSFGIAGGWDEQFF
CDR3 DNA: TGTGCCAGCAGTTTTGGCATAGCGGGAGGATGGGATGAGCAGTTCTTC

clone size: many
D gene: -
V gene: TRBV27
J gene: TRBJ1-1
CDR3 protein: CASSSYRSTEAFF
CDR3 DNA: TGTGCCAGCAGTTCTTACAGGAGCACTGAAGCTTTCTTT

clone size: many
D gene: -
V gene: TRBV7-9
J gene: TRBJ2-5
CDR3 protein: CASSLALAGPQETQYF
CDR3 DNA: TGTGCCAGCAGCTTAGCGCTGGCAGGCCCCCAAGAGACCCAGTACTTC

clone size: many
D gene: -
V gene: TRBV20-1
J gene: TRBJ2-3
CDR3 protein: CSASPGGTDTQYF
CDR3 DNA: TGCAGTGCTAGCCCGGGAGGCACAGATACGCAGTATTTT

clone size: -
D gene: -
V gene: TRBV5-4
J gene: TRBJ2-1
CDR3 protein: CASSPTLLEEQFF
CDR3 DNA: TGTGCCAGCAGCCCCACCTTATTGGAGGAGCAGTTCTTC

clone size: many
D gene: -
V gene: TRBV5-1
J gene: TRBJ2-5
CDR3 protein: CASSFRLGARQETQYF
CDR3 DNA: TGCGCCAGCAGCTTCCGGCTTGGAGCGAGGCAAGAGACCCAGTACTTC

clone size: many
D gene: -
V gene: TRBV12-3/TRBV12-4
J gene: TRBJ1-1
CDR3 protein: CASSRPFTEAFF
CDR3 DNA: TGTGCCAGCAGCAGACCGTTCACTGAAGCTTTCTTT

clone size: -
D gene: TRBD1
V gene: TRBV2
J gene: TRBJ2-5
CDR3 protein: CASSQGRITGGETQYF
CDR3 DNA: TGTGCCAGCAGCCAAGGCCGAATCACAGGGGGAGAGACCCAGTACTTC

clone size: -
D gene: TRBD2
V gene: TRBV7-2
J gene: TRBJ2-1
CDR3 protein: CASSSQMGRGNEQSF
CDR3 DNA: TGTGCCAGCAGTTCTCAGATGGGGAGGGGTAATGAGCAGTCCTTC

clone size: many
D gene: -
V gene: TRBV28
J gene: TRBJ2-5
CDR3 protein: CASSSTPGRETQYF
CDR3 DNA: TGTGCCAGCAGTTCCACCCCAGGTCGAGAGACCCAGTACTTC